This TCR beta chain appears in the sequencing data of a study of shared clonotypes between healthy human individuals. V lost 6 bases and J 0 bases, leaving 12 bases between the germline ends. This CDR3 spans 15 amino acids. Germline assignment: CDR1 ENHRY and CDR2 SYGVKD. CD45RO-negative, CCR7-positively selected cells formed the naive CD8 fraction, excluding terminally differentiated effector memory CD45RA+ cells. Data came from immunoSEQ multiplex PCR; TCRdb stores just in-frame clones and leaves some out. This sample yields over 2,000,000 clones, of which about 93% are seen a single time; 1.5% to 2% belongs to the top ten.

The genes are TRBV10-3 and TRBJ1-3; a possible D gene is TRBD1 (6 bases). The specimen was naive CD8+ T cells from PBMCs. The receptor was isolated from a man younger than 35 in good health. Some clones in this sample may be carry-over from other donors' samples. This CDR3 is CAIRVTQGSGNTIYF. The CDR3 DNA follows: TGTGCCATCAGGGTTACACAGGGCTCTGGAAACACCATATATTTT.